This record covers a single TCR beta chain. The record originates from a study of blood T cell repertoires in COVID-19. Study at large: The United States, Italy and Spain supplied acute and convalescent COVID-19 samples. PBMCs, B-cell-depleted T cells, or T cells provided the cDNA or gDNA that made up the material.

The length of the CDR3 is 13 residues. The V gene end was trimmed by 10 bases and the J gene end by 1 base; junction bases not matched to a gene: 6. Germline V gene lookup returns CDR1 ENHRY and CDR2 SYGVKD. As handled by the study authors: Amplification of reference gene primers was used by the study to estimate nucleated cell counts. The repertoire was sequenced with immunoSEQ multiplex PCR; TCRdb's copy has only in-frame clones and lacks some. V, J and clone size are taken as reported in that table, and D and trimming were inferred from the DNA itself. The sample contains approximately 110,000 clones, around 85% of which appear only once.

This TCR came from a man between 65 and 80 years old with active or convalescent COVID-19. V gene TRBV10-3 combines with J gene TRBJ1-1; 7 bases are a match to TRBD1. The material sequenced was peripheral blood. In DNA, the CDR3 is TGTGCCACCCGGACAGGCGAGAACACTGAAGCTTTCTTT. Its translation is CATRTGENTEAFF.